These 16 T cell receptor beta chains originate from one sample sequenced in a study of vaccination and CD4 T cells after COVID-19. Treatment meaning: roughly 10-day PBMC culture with coronavirus spike peptide pools or control peptides (ViraFEST assay). What these receptors recognize is not known. Oncomine TCR Beta short-read sequencing was applied to DNA from cultured CD4+ T cells. TCRdb ran MiXCR on the PCR reads and lists one entry per CDR3 protein. Here the sample spans about 16,000 distinct CDR3 sequences, 54% being singletons. Sample: CD4+ T cells from blood, cultured in vitro, taken before SARS-CoV-2 vaccination. The receptors stem from a human donor who had recovered from COVID-19.

V and J are TRBV20-1 and TRBJ2-7; weak D call: TRBD1 (6 bases). Germline loops: CDR1 DFQATT, CDR2 SNEGSKA (reference sequence). Trimming removed 0 bases at V and 1 base at J, with 13 bases between. This CDR3 has 15 amino acids. CDR3: CSARDLMQGSYEQYF. The DNA of the CDR3 is TGCAGTGCTAGAGATTTAATGCAGGGGTCCTACGAGCAGTACTTC.

This chain connects TRBV2 to TRBJ1-1; TRBD1 matches 8 bases. The CDR3 extends over 13 amino acids. CDR1 is SNHLY, CDR2 FYNNEI, per germline. Trimming removed 7 bases from V and 2 bases from J; junction bases left unmatched: 3. In DNA, the CDR3 is TGTGCCAGCACCGGACAGGGTAACACTGAAGCTTTCTTT. Its translation: CASTGQGNTEAFF.

The J gene is TRBJ1-2, the V gene TRBV12-3 or TRBV12-4; D uncertain. V lost 1 base, J lost 4 bases, and 7 bases lay in between. This CDR3 comprises 13 residues. CDR3 in amino acids: CASSLVEAYGYTF. DNA of the CDR3: TGTGCCAGCAGTTTAGTAGAAGCCTATGGCTACACCTTC.

This chain connects TRBV27 to TRBJ2-1; D not certain. The CDR3 spans 13 residues. CDR1 is MNHEY, CDR2 SMNVEV, per germline (reference sequence). The V and J ends lost 4 bases and 4 bases respectively, with 8 bases between them. CDR3 coding DNA: TGTGCCAGCAGTTCAAAATCGTACAATGAGCAGTTCTTC. This encodes CASSSKSYNEQFF.

This clonotype was seen more than once but under ten times. The rearrangement joins TRBV28 to TRBJ1-5; D is undetermined. The CDR3 spans 12 residues. Per the germline V gene, CDR1 is MDHEN and CDR2 is SYDVKM. Trimming removed 7 bases from V and 4 bases from J, with 8 bases in between. In DNA form, the CDR3 reads TGTGCCAGCACCGCGGTTAATCAGCCCCAGCATTTT. As protein: CASTAVNQPQHF.

The J gene is TRBJ2-3, the V gene TRBV7-9, with D perhaps matching TRBD2 (6 bases). CDR1 is SEHNR and CDR2 is FQNEAQ in the germline V gene (reference sequence). V was clipped by 8 bases and J by 0 bases, with 12 bases between them. The CDR3 totals 14 residues. CDR3 nucleotide sequence: TGTGCCAGCCTAGAGGGGACTAGCACAGATACGCAGTATTTT. Protein: CASLEGTSTDTQYF.

The rearrangement links TRBV6-1 to TRBJ2-3; 7 bases are shared with TRBD1. Germline assignment: CDR1 MNHNS and CDR2 SASEGT. V trimming: 6 bases; J trimming: 0 bases; junction bases outside the gene matches: 0. The CDR3 is made up of 13 amino acids. In nucleotides, the CDR3 is TGTGCCAGCAGGGGACAGAGCACAGATACGCAGTATTTT. Translated: CASRGQSTDTQYF.

J is TRBJ1-4 and V is TRBV6-5; 7 nucleotides line up with TRBD1. The CDR3 is 14 amino acids. The V gene end was trimmed by 4 bases and the J gene end by 3 bases; junction bases not matched to a gene: 2. Germline V gene data show CDR1 as MNHEY and CDR2 as SVGAGI. The DNA of the CDR3 is TGTGCCAGCAGTTTTGACAGGGCTAATGAAAAACTGTTTTTT. Translation gives CASSFDRANEKLFF.

The J gene is TRBJ1-2, the V gene TRBV15; no definite D call. V was trimmed by 1 base and J by 2 bases, leaving 14 bases between them. The CDR3 covers 16 residues. Per germline, CDR1 LNHNV and CDR2 YYDKDF (reference sequence). The DNA for the CDR3 is TGTGCCACCAGCAGAGGGAGGCAGGTCCCGAACTATGGCTACACCTTC. Encoded protein: CATSRGRQVPNYGYTF.

This clonotype has a single count. V gene TRBV29-1 combines with J gene TRBJ2-7; 8 nucleotides agree with TRBD1. CDR3 length: 14 amino acids. The V gene's germline CDR1 is SQVTM and CDR2 ANQGSEA. With 8 bases clipped from V and 6 bases from J, the junction kept 15 bases outside the gene matches. The DNA for the CDR3 is TGCAGCCCGGGGGACAGGCAGGGGGTCTGCGAGCAGTACTTC. Residues: CSPGDRQGVCEQYF.

A few counts support this clonotype. The chain uses TRBV27 and TRBJ1-6, with a possible D match to TRBD1 (5 bases). Between the trimmed V and J ends, which lost 5 bases and 0 bases, there was a span of 17 bases. The CDR3 consists of 18 residues. Germline values: CDR1 MNHEY, CDR2 SMNVEV (reference sequence). This chain's CDR3 is CASSRRGRESSYNSPLHF. The CDR3 DNA is TGTGCCAGCAGTAGGCGGGGCAGGGAAAGCTCCTATAATTCACCCCTCCACTTT.

J is TRBJ2-3 and V is TRBV2; 15 bases fit TRBD2. V lost 4 bases and J lost 5; bases outside the gene matches: 7. CDR1 and CDR2 from the germline V gene are SNHLY and FYNNEI. The CDR3 spans 17 residues. The CDR3 nucleotides are TGTGCCAGCAGTGCCCGGACTAGCGGGAGGGGGGAAGATACGCAGTATTTT. Its protein product is CASSARTSGRGEDTQYF.

A remark on this clonotype: Because it lacks the conserved phenylalanine or tryptophan at the end, this CDR3 is likely a read error. The rearrangement joins TRBV20-1 to TRBJ2-1; D perhaps matches TRBD2 (6 bases). Looked up from germline, CDR1 is DFQATT and CDR2 is SNEGSKA (reference sequence). The V and J ends lost 0 bases and 5 bases respectively, with 14 bases between them. This CDR3 has 15 residues. This chain's CDR3 is CSARDPGESHNEQFL. DNA of the CDR3: TGCAGTGCTAGAGATCCGGGGGAGTCCCACAATGAGCAGTTCCTC.

The rearrangement joins TRBV5-1 to TRBJ2-2; D could derive from TRBD1 or TRBD2 (5 bases each). CDR3 length equals 16 residues. From germline, CDR1 is SGHRS and CDR2 YFSETQ. Trimming left V 4 bases short and J 5 bases short, with 18 bases between. The CDR3 sequence: CASSLTGPMGTGELFF. CDR3 sequence (DNA): TGCGCCAGCAGCCTAACGGGACCTATGGGGACCGGGGAGCTGTTTTTT.

The table lists this clonotype with a few counts. The chain has TRBV19 and TRBJ1-1; D not resolved. The CDR3 is 14 residues long. V was shortened by 1 base and J by 4 bases, with 10 bases between the two germline ends. Germline CDR1 LNHDA, CDR2 SQIVND (reference sequence). CDR3 region: CASSIGARGTEAFF. The CDR3, as DNA: TGTGCCAGTAGTATAGGGGCGCGGGGCACTGAAGCTTTCTTT.

The chain employs TRBV20-1 and TRBJ2-7; the match to TRBD2 covers 8 bases. V lost 4 bases and J lost 0; bases outside the gene matches: 5. There are 14 residues in the CDR3. Germline loops: CDR1 DFQATT, CDR2 SNEGSKA (reference sequence). The CDR3 bases are TGCAGTGCTAAAGGACTAGCCACCTCCTACGAGCAGTACTTC. It encodes CSAKGLATSYEQYF.